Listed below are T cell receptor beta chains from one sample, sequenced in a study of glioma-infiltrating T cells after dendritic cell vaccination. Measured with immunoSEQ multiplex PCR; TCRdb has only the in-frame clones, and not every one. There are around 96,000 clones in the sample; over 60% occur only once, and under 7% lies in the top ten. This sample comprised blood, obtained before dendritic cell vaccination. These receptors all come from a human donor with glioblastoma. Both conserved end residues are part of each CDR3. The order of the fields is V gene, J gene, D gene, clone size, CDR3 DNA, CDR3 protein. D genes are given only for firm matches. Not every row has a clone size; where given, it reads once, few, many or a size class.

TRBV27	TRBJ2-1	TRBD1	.	TGTGCCAGCAGCCGGACAGGGTCCAATGAGCAGTTCTTC	CASSRTGSNEQFF
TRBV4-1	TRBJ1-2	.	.	TGCGCCAGCAGCCAAGGAGATGGCGGAAACTATGGCTACACCTTC	CASSQGDGGNYGYTF
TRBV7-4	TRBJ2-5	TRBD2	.	TGTGCCAGCAGCTTAGTGGCTAGCGGGCCCTGGGAGACCCAGTACTTC	CASSLVASGPWETQYF
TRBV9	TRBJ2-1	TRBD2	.	TGTGCCAGCAGCGTGACTAGCGGGATTAACAATGAGCAGTTCTTC	CASSVTSGINNEQFF
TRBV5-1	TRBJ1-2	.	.	TGCGCCAGCAGCCCTCGGGACTATGGCTACACCTTC	CASSPRDYGYTF
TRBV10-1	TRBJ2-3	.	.	TGCGCCAGCAGTGTGGAGAGGACAACAGATACGCAGTATTTT	CASSVERTTDTQYF
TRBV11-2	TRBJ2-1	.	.	TGTGCCAGCAGCCCGGGGACACTGTACAATGAGCAGTTCTTC	CASSPGTLYNEQFF
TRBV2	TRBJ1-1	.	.	TGTGCCAGCAGTGAATTGGGCTCAGGGAGGACTGAAGCTTTCTTT	CASSELGSGRTEAFF
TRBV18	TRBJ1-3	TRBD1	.	TGTGCCAGCTCACCAATCGGGACAGCAGACTTCTCTGGAAACACCATATATTTT	CASSPIGTADFSGNTIYF
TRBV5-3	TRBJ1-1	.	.	TGTGCCAGATTCTGGACTAGGAGGAGGTACACTGAAGCTTTCTTT	CARFWTRRRYTEAFF
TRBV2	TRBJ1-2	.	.	TGTGCCAGCAGTGAGGACACTTCTTATGGCTACACCTTC	CASSEDTSYGYTF
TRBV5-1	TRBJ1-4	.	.	TGCGCCAGCAGCTTGTCTGGGGGGTACGGTGAAAAACTGTTTTTT	CASSLSGGYGEKLFF
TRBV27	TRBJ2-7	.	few	TGTGCCAGCAGTTGGGGGGAAAGCTACGAGCAGTACTTC	CASSWGESYEQYF
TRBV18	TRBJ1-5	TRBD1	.	TGTGCCAGCTCACAGGGACAGAGCAATCAGCCCCAGCATTTT	CASSQGQSNQPQHF
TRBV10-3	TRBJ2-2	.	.	TGTGCCATCAGTGGTGCGTACGGGGAGCTGTTTTTT	CAISGAYGELFF
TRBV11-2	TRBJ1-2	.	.	TGTGCCAGCAGCTGGGGGGGGAGGACGGGAACCTTC	CASSWGGRTGTF
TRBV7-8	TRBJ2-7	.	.	TGTGCCAGCAGCCGCGCTCAGGTACACGAGCAGTACTTC	CASSRAQVHEQYF
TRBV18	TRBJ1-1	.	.	TGTGCCAGCTCACTCCTAGACAGGAACACTGAAGCTTTCTTT	CASSLLDRNTEAFF
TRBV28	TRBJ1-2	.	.	TGTGCCAGCAGTGAAGGACAGCAGACAAACTATGGCTACACCTTC	CASSEGQQTNYGYTF
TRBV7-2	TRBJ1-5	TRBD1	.	TGTGCCAGCAGCCCGCGATCGGGACAGGGGTATCAGCCCCAGCATTTT	CASSPRSGQGYQPQHF
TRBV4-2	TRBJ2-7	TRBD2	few	TGTGCCAGCAGCCAAGACCTAGCGGTAATCTACGAGCAGTACTTC	CASSQDLAVIYEQYF
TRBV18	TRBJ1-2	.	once	TGTGCCAGCTCACGATTCAACCCACGGGACACCTTTAACTATGGCTACACCTTC	CASSRFNPRDTFNYGYTF
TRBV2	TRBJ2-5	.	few	TGTGCCAGCAGCCACTACCAAGAGACCCAGTACTTC	CASSHYQETQYF
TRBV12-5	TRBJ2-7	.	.	TGTGCTAGTGGGGCTTGCTACGAGCAGTACTTC	CASGACYEQYF
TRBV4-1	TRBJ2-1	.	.	TGCGCCAGCAGCCAAGGTGGTAGCGCCTCATACAATGAGCAGTTCTTC	CASSQGGSASYNEQFF
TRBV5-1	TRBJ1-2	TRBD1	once	TGCGCCAGCAGCTTATCGCCTGCGGACAGGTTCTATGGCTACACCTTC	CASSLSPADRFYGYTF
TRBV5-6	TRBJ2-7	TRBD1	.	TGTGCCAGCAGCACCCAGGACAGGACCTTCTCCTACGAGCAGTACTTC	CASSTQDRTFSYEQYF
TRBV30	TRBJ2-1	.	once	TGTGCTCGGGGAGTGAGGGGGATCTCCTACAATGAGCAGTTCTTC	CARGVRGISYNEQFF
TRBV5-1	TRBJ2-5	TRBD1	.	TGCGCCAGCAGCTTGGCCGATAGTTGGACAGGGCAACCCCAGTACTTC	CASSLADSWTGQPQYF
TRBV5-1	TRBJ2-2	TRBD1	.	TGCGCCAGCAGTACAGCCGGGACAGCGAACACCGGGGAGCTGTTTTTT	CASSTAGTANTGELFF
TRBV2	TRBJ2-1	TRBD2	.	TGTGCCAGCAGTGAAACTAGCGCCTCCTACAATGAGCAGTTCTTC	CASSETSASYNEQFF
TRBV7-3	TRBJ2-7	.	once	TGTGCCAGCAGCTTAACACAGGGCTACGAGCAGTACTTC	CASSLTQGYEQYF
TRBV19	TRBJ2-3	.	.	TGTGCCAGTAGTAGGCAGTTTGGGCCAGATACGCAGTATTTT	CASSRQFGPDTQYF
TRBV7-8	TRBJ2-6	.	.	TGTGCCAGCAGCTTAGGAGCCCACAGCTCTGGGGCCAACGTCCTGACTTTC	CASSLGAHSSGANVLTF
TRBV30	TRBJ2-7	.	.	TGTGCCTGGAGTGCCGGAGTCTCCTACGAGCAGTACTTC	CAWSAGVSYEQYF
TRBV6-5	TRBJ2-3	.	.	TGTGCCAGCAGTGGCCGAGAGGGTAGTTCGCAGTATTTT	CASSGREGSSQYF
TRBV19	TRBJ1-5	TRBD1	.	TGTGCCAGTAATACAGGGGGTCCGGATCAGCCCCAGCATTTT	CASNTGGPDQPQHF
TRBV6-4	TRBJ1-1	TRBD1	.	TGTGCCAGCAGTGAAGTAGCAGGGGGCACTGAAGCTTTCTTT	CASSEVAGGTEAFF